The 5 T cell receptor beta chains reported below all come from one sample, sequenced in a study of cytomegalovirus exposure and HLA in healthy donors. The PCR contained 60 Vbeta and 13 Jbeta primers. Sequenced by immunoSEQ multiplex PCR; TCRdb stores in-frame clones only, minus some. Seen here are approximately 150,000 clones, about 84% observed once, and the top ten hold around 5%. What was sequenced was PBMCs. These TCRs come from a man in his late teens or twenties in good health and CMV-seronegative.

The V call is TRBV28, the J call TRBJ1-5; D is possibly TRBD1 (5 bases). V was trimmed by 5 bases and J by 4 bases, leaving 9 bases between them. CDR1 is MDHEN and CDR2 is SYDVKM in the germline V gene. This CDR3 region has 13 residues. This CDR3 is CASSQQGNQPQHF. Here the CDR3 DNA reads TGTGCCAGCAGTCAGCAGGGTAATCAGCCCCAGCATTTT. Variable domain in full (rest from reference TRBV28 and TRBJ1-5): DVKVTQSSRYLVKRTGEKVFLECVQDMDHENMFWYRQDPGLGLRLIYFSYDVKMKEKGDIPEGYSVSREKKERFSLILESASTNQTSMYLCASSQQGNQPQHFGDGTRLSIL.

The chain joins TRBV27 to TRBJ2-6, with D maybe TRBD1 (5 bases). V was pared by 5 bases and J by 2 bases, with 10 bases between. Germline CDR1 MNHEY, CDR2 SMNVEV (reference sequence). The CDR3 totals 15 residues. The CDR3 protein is CASSTGHPGANVLTF. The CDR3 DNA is TGTGCCAGCAGTACCGGACATCCTGGGGCCAACGTCCTGACTTTC. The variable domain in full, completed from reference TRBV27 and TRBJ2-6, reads EAQVTQNPRYLITVTGKKLTVTCSQNMNHEYMSWYRQDPGLGLRQIYYSMNVEVTDKGDVPEGYKVSRKEKRNFPLILESPSPNQTSLYFCASSTGHPGANVLTFGAGSRLTVL.

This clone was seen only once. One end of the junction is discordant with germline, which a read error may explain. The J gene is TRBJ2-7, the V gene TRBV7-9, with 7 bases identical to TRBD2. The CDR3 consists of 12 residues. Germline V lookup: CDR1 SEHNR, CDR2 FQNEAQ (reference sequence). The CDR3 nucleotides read TGTTCCAGCAGCGGGACTCTCTACGAGCAGTACTTC. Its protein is CSSSGTLYEQYF.

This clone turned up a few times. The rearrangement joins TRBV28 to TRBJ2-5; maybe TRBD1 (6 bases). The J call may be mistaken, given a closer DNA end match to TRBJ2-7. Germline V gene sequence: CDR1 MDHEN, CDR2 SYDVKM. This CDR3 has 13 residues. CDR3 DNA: TGTGCCAGCAGCAGAGGGGGCTCCTACGAGCAGTACTTC. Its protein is CASSRGGSYEQYF.

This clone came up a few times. The DNA of the CDR3 is TGTGCCAGTAGTATGGGGACAGGCGCCTACGAGCAGTACTTC. Translation gives CASSMGTGAYEQYF. V and J are TRBV19 and TRBJ2-5, with 8 positions matching TRBD1. The end of the DNA aligns better with TRBJ2-7, so the J call may be wrong. The V gene's germline CDR1 is LNHDA and CDR2 SQIVND (reference sequence). The CDR3 spans 14 residues.